Following are 23 T cell receptor beta chains from one sample sequenced in a study of cytomegalovirus exposure and HLA in healthy donors. PCR primers comprised 60 Vbeta and 13 Jbeta primers. TCRdb keeps only in-frame clones here, not all; method: immunoSEQ multiplex PCR. The profile shows around 140,000 clones, roughly 80% of them singletons. Sequenced material: PBMCs. The receptors originated from a man in his forties in good health and CMV-seropositive.

The J gene is TRBJ2-1, the V gene TRBV10-1; 7 nucleotides line up with TRBD2. The V gene end was trimmed by 4 bases and the J gene end by 9 bases; junction bases not matched to a gene: 0. The length of the CDR3 is 11 residues. Germline CDR1 is WNHNN and CDR2 is SYGVQD (reference sequence). DNA of the CDR3: TGCGCCAGCAGTGGGACTAGTGAGCAGTTCTTC. The encoded protein is CASSGTSEQFF.

The V call is TRBV6-1, the J call TRBJ1-5; no clear D gene. Trimming stripped 1 base from V and 2 bases from J, with 12 bases between. Germline lookup yields CDR1 MNHNS and CDR2 SASEGT. The CDR3 covers 16 residues. The CDR3 nucleotides read TGTGCCAGCAGTGAAGGTGGGGTCGGGGGCAATCAGCCCCAGCATTTT. This gives the protein CASSEGGVGGNQPQHF.

The chain has TRBV5-1 and TRBJ2-5; D gene unclear. The assigned J gene may be wrong: the sequence end matches TRBJ2-7 better. The CDR3 consists of 14 residues. Germline CDR1 reads SGHRS; CDR2 reads YFSETQ. The CDR3 protein is CASSKAYGSYEQYF. The CDR3 coding sequence is TGCGCCAGCAGTAAAGCGTACGGGTCCTACGAGCAGTACTTC.

This CDR3 is CASSRIAGDEQFF. The DNA for the CDR3 is TGCGCCAGCAGCAGGATAGCGGGAGATGAGCAGTTCTTC. The chain has TRBV4-3 and TRBJ2-1; 9 bases agree with TRBD2. The CDR3 extends over 13 amino acids. Germline values: CDR1 LGHNA, CDR2 YSLEER. V shed 5 bases, J shed 8 bases, and the junction held 4 bases outside the gene matches.

This clone is a singleton in its sample. The chain links TRBV11-2 to TRBJ2-5; possible D gene TRBD2, 6 bases. V was trimmed by 3 bases and J by 4 bases, leaving 12 bases between them. This CDR3 has 14 amino acids. Germline V lookup: CDR1 SGHAT, CDR2 FQNNGV. For the CDR3, the DNA is TGTGCCAGCAGCTTGGGCGGGATGGCAGAGACCCAGTACTTC. It encodes CASSLGGMAETQYF.

Only one count was recorded for this clone. The chain has TRBV5-5 and TRBJ1-6; no firm D call. Germline V CDR1 and CDR2: SGHKS, YYEKEE (reference sequence). Trimming stripped 0 bases from V and 8 bases from J, with 12 bases between. The CDR3 spans 15 residues. CDR3: CASSLDSLRDSPLHF. In DNA, the CDR3 is TGTGCCAGCAGCTTGGATAGTCTTCGGGATTCACCCCTCCACTTT.

In this sample, this clone turned up a few times. The chain recombines TRBV30 with TRBJ2-3; D is perhaps TRBD2 (6 bases). The germline CDR1 and CDR2 sequences are GTSNPN and SVGIG (reference sequence). V lost 3 bases and J 0 bases, leaving 16 bases between the germline ends. The CDR3 has 16 residues. The CDR3 region is CAWSHGGTLSTDTQYF. CDR3 DNA sequence: TGTGCCTGGAGCCATGGCGGGACCCTTAGCACAGATACGCAGTATTTT.

This clone was seen just once. The chain recombines TRBV3-1 (or the pseudogene TRBV3-2) with TRBJ1-1; D call uncertain. Germline V gene sequence: CDR1 LGHDT, CDR2 YNNKEL (reference sequence). V lost 5 bases to trimming and J lost 8 bases, with 3 bases between them. The CDR3 extends over 9 amino acids. CDR3 sequence: CASSGEAFF. Here the CDR3 DNA reads TGTGCCAGCAGCGGCGAAGCTTTCTTT.

The chain links TRBV4-2 to TRBJ2-5; D might be TRBD2 (6 bases). V lost 4 bases and J lost 4, with 22 bases in between. Germline V gives CDR1 LGHNA, CDR2 YNFKEQ. The CDR3 is 17 amino acids. The CDR3 sequence: CASSPGTQGAGPETQYF. The CDR3 DNA sequence: TGTGCCAGCAGCCCTGGAACTCAGGGAGCGGGTCCAGAGACCCAGTACTTC.

The sample holds one count of this clone. This chain uses TRBV18 with TRBJ2-7, with 10 nucleotides matching TRBD2. CDR1 KGHSH and CDR2 LQKENI come from the germline V gene. The V gene end was trimmed by 3 bases and the J gene end by 7 bases; junction bases not matched to a gene: 3. There are 13 residues in the CDR3. The CDR3 DNA follows: TGTGCCAGCTCACCCCCGACTAGCGGGGAGCAGTACTTC. Translated: CASSPPTSGEQYF.

The chain couples TRBV10-3 to TRBJ1-2; D is uncertain. CDR3 length equals 13 residues. Trimming stripped 7 bases from V and 5 bases from J, with 14 bases between. Looked up from germline, CDR1 is ENHRY and CDR2 is SYGVKD. CDR3 in amino acids: CAINRERGYGYTF. For the CDR3, the DNA is TGTGCCATCAACCGCGAACGCGGGTATGGCTACACCTTC.

The V call is TRBV27, the J call TRBJ2-7, with D hard to call. Germline values: CDR1 MNHEY, CDR2 SMNVEV (reference sequence). This CDR3 spans 14 amino acids. Trimming stripped 5 bases from V and 4 bases from J, with 15 bases between. The CDR3 spells CASSPTPTLYEQYF. As DNA, the CDR3 is TGTGCCAGCAGTCCCACCCCGACTCTTTACGAGCAGTACTTC.

This rearrangement joins TRBV27 to TRBJ2-1; a possible D gene is TRBD1 (6 bases). Per germline, CDR1 MNHEY and CDR2 SMNVEV (reference sequence). Trimming took 3 bases from V and 10 from J, leaving 13 bases between them. This CDR3 is built from 13 residues. The CDR3 sequence is CASSFNAQGEQFF. The CDR3, as DNA: TGTGCCAGCAGTTTCAACGCCCAGGGGGAGCAGTTCTTC.

V is TRBV27 and J is TRBJ2-1, with 9 bases aligning to TRBD2. Germline values: CDR1 MNHEY, CDR2 SMNVEV (reference sequence). The CDR3 loop spans 15 amino acids. The trim removed 6 bases at V and 9 bases at J, leaving 12 bases unmatched. DNA for the CDR3: TGTGCCAGCAGCCGCCGGACTAGCGCCAGGGGTGAGCAGTTCTTC. Translation gives CASSRRTSARGEQFF.

The chain is built from TRBV5-6 and TRBJ2-7; TRBD2 matches at 10 bases. V shed 2 bases and J 1 base; nucleotides not matched to a gene: 6. Per germline, CDR1 SGHDT and CDR2 YYEEEE. The CDR3 is 16 amino acids. Here the CDR3 DNA reads TGTGCCAGCAGCTTTTCTAGCGGGAGTTTATCCTACGAGCAGTACTTC. Encoded protein: CASSFSSGSLSYEQYF.

The chain links TRBV2 to TRBJ1-2; 7 positions match TRBD1. The CDR3 extends over 14 amino acids. CDR1 and CDR2 from the germline V gene are SNHLY and FYNNEI. The V and J ends lost 7 bases and 5 bases, in that order; junction bases with no gene match: 10. The CDR3 protein is CASTGVPGGYGYTF. Written as DNA, the CDR3 is TGTGCCAGCACGGGCGTCCCAGGGGGGTATGGCTACACCTTC.

V and J are TRBV7-8 and TRBJ2-1; 11 nucleotides agree with TRBD1. This CDR3 contains 14 residues. V lost 5 bases and J lost 7; bases outside the gene matches: 4. Germline CDR1 SGHVS, CDR2 FQNEAQ. CDR3 protein: CASSRGQGANEQFF. CDR3 bases: TGTGCCAGCAGCCGAGGACAGGGGGCGAATGAGCAGTTCTTC. Using reference TRBV7-8 and TRBJ2-1 for the parts outside the CDR3, the full variable domain is GAGVSQSPRYKVAKRGQDVALRCDPISGHVSLFWYQQALGQGPEFLTYFQNEAQLDKSGLPSDRFFAERPEGSVSTLKIQRTQQEDSAVYLCASSRGQGANEQFFGPGTRLTVL.

This sequence joins TRBV11-2 and TRBJ2-1; 10 bases are shared with TRBD2. Germline V gives CDR1 SGHAT, CDR2 FQNNGV. This CDR3 comprises 14 residues. After removal of 5 bases from V and 6 bases from J, the junction contained 4 bases not matched to a gene. The CDR3 region has the DNA TGTGCCAGCAGCCGCGGACTAGCGGCCAATGAGCAGTTCTTC. Protein: CASSRGLAANEQFF.

This clone was seen just once. The genes are TRBV7-9 and TRBJ2-7, with TRBD2 identical over 9 bases. CDR1 is SEHNR and CDR2 is FQNEAQ in the germline V gene (reference sequence). V was clipped by 2 bases and J by 3 bases; unmatched bases: 5. The CDR3 totals 15 residues. This CDR3 reads CASSLFGGGDYEQYF. Here the CDR3 DNA reads TGTGCCAGCAGCTTATTCGGCGGGGGGGACTACGAGCAGTACTTC.

V is TRBV25-1 and J is TRBJ1-1; D uncertain. Trimming shortened V by 8 bases and J by 4 bases, and 8 bases separated the two germline ends. There are 11 residues in the CDR3. Germline loops: CDR1 MGHDK, CDR2 SYGVNS. CDR3 sequence (DNA): TGTGCCAGCGCGGTAGCCACTGAAGCTTTCTTT. It encodes CASAVATEAFF.

This rearrangement joins TRBV7-9 to TRBJ2-1, with 9 bases that match TRBD2. The V and J ends lost 5 bases and 10 bases, in that order; junction bases with no gene match: 3. There are 12 residues in the CDR3. Per the germline V gene, CDR1 is SEHNR and CDR2 is FQNEAQ (reference sequence). The CDR3 is CASSNLAGEQFF. CDR3 coding DNA: TGTGCCAGCAGCAACCTAGCGGGAGAGCAGTTCTTC.

This clone came up a few times. This rearrangement joins TRBV4-3 to TRBJ2-7; 9 bases line up with TRBD2. Germline trimming cut 0 bases from V and 3 bases from J; bases unmatched to any gene: 6. Germline V lookup: CDR1 LGHNA, CDR2 YSLEER. The CDR3 is made up of 16 amino acids. CDR3 amino acids: CASSQDRREGDYEQYF. CDR3 sequence (DNA): TGCGCCAGCAGCCAAGATCGGCGGGAGGGGGACTACGAGCAGTACTTC.

The gene calls are TRBV5-1 and TRBJ2-7; no clear D. The CDR3 runs to 14 residues. Per germline, CDR1 SGHRS and CDR2 YFSETQ. V lost 0 bases and J lost 0, with 7 bases in between. CDR3 sequence (DNA): TGCGCCAGCAGCTTGGTAACAGACTCCTACGAGCAGTACTTC. This codes for CASSLVTDSYEQYF.